Below, 4 T cell receptor beta chains from the same sample are listed, as sequenced in a study of T-cell reconstitution after alpha-beta-depleted transplantation in children. A TCRbeta library incorporating unique molecular identifiers was prepared. TCRdb itself ran the PCR reads through MiXCR, one entry per CDR3 protein. The sample holds approximately 70,000 distinct CDR3 sequences; roughly 5.2% are singletons and the top ten take approximately 20%. The input for sequencing was PBMCs, mostly from graft donor cells, taken 180 days after TCRalphabeta/CD19-depleted stem cell transplant. These receptors were obtained from a boy in the first two years of life who had a stem cell transplant for acute myeloid leukemia, so the T cells may come from the graft donor.

This clonotype was counted many times. This sequence joins TRBV20-1 and TRBJ2-1; the match to TRBD2 covers 14 bases. This CDR3 has 16 residues. The germline gives CDR1 DFQATT, CDR2 SNEGSKA (reference sequence). The J segment lost 6 bases and the V segment lost 4 bases, leaving 8 bases of the junction unmatched. The CDR3 coding sequence is TGCAGTGCTAACTCCGGGACTAGCGGGGGTTCCAATGAGCAGTTCTTC. This encodes CSANSGTSGGSNEQFF.

This clonotype has at least ten counts. V is TRBV18 and J is TRBJ2-6; 9 positions match TRBD2. The V gene end was trimmed by 5 bases and the J gene end by 4 bases; junction bases not matched to a gene: 9. Germline V gene data show CDR1 as KGHSH and CDR2 as LQKENI. The CDR3 runs to 17 residues. CDR3 sequence (DNA): TGTGCCAGCTCATGGGCGACAGGGACTAGCGGGGCCAACGTCCTGACTTTC. It yields the protein CASSWATGTSGANVLTF.

This clonotype was observed at least ten times. The genes are TRBV12-3 or TRBV12-4 and TRBJ2-5; the D gene is possibly TRBD1 (6 bases). The germline V and J ends were trimmed by 5 bases and 5 bases, with 15 bases remaining between them. The CDR3 extends over 14 amino acids. The CDR3 DNA reads as TGTGCCAGCAGTCTCAAACAGGGTAGGGAGACCCAGTACTTC. Protein product: CASSLKQGRETQYF.

This clonotype was detected many times. V and J are TRBV20-1 and TRBJ2-7; D is unclear. Trimming stripped 5 bases from V and 2 bases from J, with 13 bases between. The CDR3 spans 13 residues. Germline CDR1 DFQATT, CDR2 SNEGSKA (reference sequence). The CDR3 DNA reads as TGCAGTGCTTCCTGGCAGGCCCCCTACGAGCAGTACGTC. This encodes CSASWQAPYEQYV.